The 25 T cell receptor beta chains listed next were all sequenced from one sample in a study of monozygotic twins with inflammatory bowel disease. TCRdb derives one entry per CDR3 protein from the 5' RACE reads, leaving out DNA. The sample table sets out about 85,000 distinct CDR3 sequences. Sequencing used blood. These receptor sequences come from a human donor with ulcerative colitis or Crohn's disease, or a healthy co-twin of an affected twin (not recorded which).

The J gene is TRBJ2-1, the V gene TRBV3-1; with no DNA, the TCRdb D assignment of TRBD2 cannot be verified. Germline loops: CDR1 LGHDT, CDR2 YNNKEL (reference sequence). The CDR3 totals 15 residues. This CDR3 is CASSQGSGGANEQFF.

Here the CDR3 reads CSVRGQGAYGYTF. This rearrangement joins TRBV29-1 to TRBJ1-2; there is no DNA to check the TCRdb D call of TRBD1. The CDR3 is 13 residues long. CDR1 SQVTM and CDR2 ANQGSEA come from the germline V gene. Combining the CDR3 with reference TRBV29-1 and TRBJ1-2 gives the whole variable domain SAVISQKPSRDICQRGTSLTIQCQVDSQVTMMFWYRQQPGQSLTLIATANQGSEATYESGFVIDKFPISRPNLTFSTLTVSNMSPEDSSIYLCSVRGQGAYGYTFGSGTRLTVV.

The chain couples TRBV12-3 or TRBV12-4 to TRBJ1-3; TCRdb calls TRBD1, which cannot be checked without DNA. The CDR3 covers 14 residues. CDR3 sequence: CASSLIQEGNTIYF.

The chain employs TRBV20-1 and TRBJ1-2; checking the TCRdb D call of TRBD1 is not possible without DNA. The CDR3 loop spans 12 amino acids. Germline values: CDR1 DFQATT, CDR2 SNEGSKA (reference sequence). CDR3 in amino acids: CSAPRDPHLGTF.

CDR3 sequence: CSVPGQTYEQYF. The V call is TRBV20-1, the J call TRBJ2-7; without DNA, the TCRdb call of TRBD1 cannot be checked. The CDR3 is made up of 12 amino acids. Germline-derived CDR1 and CDR2 are DFQATT and SNEGSKA (reference sequence).

This CDR3 reads CSAQGWGQGTDTQYF. V is TRBV20-1 and J is TRBJ2-3; the D call of TRBD1 rests on TCRdb alone, since no DNA is present to check it. The CDR3 runs to 15 residues. Germline V lookup: CDR1 DFQATT, CDR2 SNEGSKA (reference sequence).

CDR3 in amino acids: CASSGGTEQETQYF. The chain carries TRBV9 and TRBJ2-5; TCRdb indicates TRBD1, and absent DNA this call remains unverified. The CDR3 loop spans 14 amino acids. Looked up from germline, CDR1 is SGDLS and CDR2 is YYNGEE.

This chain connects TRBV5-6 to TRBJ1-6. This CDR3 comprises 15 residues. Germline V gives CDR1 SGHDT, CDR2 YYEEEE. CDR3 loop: CASRYGVDYNSPLHF.

The CDR3 region is CSASVGNTIYF. This chain uses TRBV20-1 with TRBJ1-3. The CDR3 contains 11 residues. The germline gives CDR1 DFQATT, CDR2 SNEGSKA (reference sequence).

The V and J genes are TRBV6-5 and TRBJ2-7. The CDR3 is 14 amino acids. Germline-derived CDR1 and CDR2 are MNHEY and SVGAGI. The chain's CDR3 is CASSYSFTSYEQYF.

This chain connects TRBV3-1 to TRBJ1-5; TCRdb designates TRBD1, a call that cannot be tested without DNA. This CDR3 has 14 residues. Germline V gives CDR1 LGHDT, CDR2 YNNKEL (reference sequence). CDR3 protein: CASGHRGSNQPQHF. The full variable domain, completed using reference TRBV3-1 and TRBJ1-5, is DTAVSQTPKYLVTQMGNDKSIKCEQNLGHDTMYWYKQDSKKFLKIMFSYNNKELIINETVPNRFSPKSPDKAHLNLHINSLELGDSAVYFCASGHRGSNQPQHFGDGTRLSIL.

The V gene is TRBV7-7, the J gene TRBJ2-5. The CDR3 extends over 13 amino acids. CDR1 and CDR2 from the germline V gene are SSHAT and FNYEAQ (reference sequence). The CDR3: CASSFDMQETQYF.

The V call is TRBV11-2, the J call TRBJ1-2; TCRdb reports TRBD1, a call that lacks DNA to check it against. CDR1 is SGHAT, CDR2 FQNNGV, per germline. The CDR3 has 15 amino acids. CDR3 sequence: CASSLERGTVYGYTF.

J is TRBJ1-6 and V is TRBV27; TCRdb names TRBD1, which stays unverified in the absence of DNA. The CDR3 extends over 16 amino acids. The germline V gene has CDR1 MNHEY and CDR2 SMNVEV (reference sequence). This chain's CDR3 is CASRRDRGSYNSPLHF.

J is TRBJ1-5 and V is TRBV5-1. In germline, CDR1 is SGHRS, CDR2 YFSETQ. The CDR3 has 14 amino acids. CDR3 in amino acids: CASSLTGGPEPQHF.

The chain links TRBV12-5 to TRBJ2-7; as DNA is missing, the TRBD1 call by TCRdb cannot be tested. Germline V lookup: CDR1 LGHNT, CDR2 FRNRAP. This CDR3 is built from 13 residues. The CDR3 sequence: CASGPDSTYEQYF.

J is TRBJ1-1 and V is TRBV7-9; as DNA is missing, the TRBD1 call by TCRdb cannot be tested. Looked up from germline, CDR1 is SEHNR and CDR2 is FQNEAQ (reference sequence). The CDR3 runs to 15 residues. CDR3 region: CASSLKGGMNTEAFF.

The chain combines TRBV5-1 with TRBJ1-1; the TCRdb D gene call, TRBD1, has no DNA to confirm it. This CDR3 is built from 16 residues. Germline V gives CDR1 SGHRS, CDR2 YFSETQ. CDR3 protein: CASSLGPGPPNTEAFF.

This chain's CDR3 is CASSPQGRWETQYF. The chain couples TRBV2 to TRBJ2-5; TCRdb's D gene call, TRBD1, goes unchecked for lack of DNA. Germline values: CDR1 SNHLY, CDR2 FYNNEI. The CDR3 is 14 residues long.

The CDR3 reads CASSVRGTFEDTQYF. The chain carries TRBV6-1 and TRBJ2-3; TCRdb outputs TRBD1, but without DNA this stays unchecked. Germline V CDR1 and CDR2: MNHNS, SASEGT. This CDR3 contains 15 residues.

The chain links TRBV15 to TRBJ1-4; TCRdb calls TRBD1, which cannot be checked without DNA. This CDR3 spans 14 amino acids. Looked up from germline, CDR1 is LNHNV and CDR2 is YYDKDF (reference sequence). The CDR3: CATSRAYRDEKLFF.

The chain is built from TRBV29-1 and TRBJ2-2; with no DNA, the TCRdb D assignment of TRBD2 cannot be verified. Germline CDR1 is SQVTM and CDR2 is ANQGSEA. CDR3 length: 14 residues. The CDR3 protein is CSGLAGTNTGELFF.

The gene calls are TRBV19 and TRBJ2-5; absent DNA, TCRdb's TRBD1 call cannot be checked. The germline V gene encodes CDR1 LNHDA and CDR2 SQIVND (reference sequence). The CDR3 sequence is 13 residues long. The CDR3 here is CASSIHPGETQYF. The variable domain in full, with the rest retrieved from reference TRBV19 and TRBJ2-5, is DGGITQSPKYLFRKEGQNVTLSCEQNLNHDAMYWYRQDPGQGLRLIYYSQIVNDFQKGDIAEGYSVSREKKESFPLTVTSAQKNPTAFYLCASSIHPGETQYFGPGTRLLVL.

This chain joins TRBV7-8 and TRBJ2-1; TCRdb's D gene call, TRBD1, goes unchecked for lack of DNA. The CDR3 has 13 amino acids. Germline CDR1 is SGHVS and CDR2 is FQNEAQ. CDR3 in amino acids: CASSTRQGLEQFF.

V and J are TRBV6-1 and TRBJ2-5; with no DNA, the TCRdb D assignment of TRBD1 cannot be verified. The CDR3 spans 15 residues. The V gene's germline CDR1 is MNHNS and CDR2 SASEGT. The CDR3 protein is CASSRAGTGQETQYF.